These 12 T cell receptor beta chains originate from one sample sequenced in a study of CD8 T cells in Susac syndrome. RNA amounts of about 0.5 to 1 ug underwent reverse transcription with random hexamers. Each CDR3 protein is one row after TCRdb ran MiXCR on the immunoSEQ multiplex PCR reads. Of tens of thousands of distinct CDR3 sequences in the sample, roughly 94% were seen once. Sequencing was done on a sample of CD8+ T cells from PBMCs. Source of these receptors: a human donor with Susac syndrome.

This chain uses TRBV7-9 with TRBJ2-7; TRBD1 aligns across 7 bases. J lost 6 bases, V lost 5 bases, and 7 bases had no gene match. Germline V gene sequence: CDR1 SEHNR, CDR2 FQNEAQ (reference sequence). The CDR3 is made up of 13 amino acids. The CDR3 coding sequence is TGTGCCAGCAGCCCCAAGACAGGGTTCGAGCAGTACTTC. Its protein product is CASSPKTGFEQYF. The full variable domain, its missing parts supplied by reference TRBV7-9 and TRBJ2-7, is DTGVSQNPRHKITKRGQNVTFRCDPISEHNRLYWYRQTLGQGPEFLTYFQNEAQLEKSRLLSDRFSAERPKGSFSTLEIQRTEQGDSAMYLCASSPKTGFEQYFGPGTRLTVT.

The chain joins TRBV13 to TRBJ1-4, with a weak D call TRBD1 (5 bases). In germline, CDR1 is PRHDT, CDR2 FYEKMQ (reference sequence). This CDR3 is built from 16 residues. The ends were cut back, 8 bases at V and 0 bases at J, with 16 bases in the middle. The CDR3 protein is CASGPRDGPTNEKLFF. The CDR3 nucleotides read TGTGCCAGCGGCCCCCGGGACGGCCCAACTAATGAAAAACTGTTTTTT.

CDR3 nucleotides: TGTGCCAGCAGCTTAACGGTTTCGGGTCGGGAGAACACCGGGGAGCTGTTTTTT. It yields the protein CASSLTVSGRENTGELFF. The chain combines TRBV7-3 with TRBJ2-2, with D tentatively TRBD2 (5 bases). V lost 0 bases to trimming and J lost 1 base, with 15 bases between them. The CDR3 is made up of 18 amino acids. CDR1 is SGHTA, CDR2 FQGTGA, per germline.

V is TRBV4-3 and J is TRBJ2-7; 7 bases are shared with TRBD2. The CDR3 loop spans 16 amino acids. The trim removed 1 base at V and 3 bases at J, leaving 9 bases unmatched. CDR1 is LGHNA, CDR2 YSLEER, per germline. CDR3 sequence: CASSQVGAGDNYEQYF. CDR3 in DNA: TGCGCCAGCAGCCAAGTAGGTGCGGGAGACAACTACGAGCAGTACTTC.

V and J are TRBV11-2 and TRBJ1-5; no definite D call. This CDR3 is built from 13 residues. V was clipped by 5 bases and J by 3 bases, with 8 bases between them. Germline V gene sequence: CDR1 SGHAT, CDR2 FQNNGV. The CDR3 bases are TGTGCCAGCAGCGGCGGTGTCAATCAGCCCCAGCATTTT. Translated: CASSGGVNQPQHF.

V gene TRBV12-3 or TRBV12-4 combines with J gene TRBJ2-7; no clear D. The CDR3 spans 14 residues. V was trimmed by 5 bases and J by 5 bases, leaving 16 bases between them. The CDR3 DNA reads TGTGCCAGCAGTACCCTAGGGCTTAGGGACGAGCAGTACTTC. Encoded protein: CASSTLGLRDEQYF.

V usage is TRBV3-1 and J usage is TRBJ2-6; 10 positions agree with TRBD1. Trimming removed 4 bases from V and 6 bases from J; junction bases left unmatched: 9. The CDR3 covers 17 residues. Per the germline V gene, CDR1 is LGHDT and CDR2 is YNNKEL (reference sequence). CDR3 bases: TGTGCCAGCAGCCCGACAGGGGGCGTTGTAGTGGCCAACGTCCTGACTTTC. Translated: CASSPTGGVVVANVLTF.

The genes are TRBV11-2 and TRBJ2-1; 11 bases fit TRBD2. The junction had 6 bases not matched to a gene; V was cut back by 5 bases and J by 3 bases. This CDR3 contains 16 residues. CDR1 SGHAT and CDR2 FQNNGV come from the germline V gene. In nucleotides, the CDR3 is TGTGCCAGCAGCCCACCAGGACTAGCGGGCTACAATGAGCAGTTCTTC. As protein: CASSPPGLAGYNEQFF.

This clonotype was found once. The CDR3 nucleotides read TGTGCCAGCAGCCAAGAACCTAGCGGGAGTTATGAGCAGTTCTTC. This codes for CASSQEPSGSYEQFF. The chain recombines TRBV14 with TRBJ2-1, with 10 bases lining up with TRBD2. Germline-derived CDR1 and CDR2 are SGHDN and FVKESK. V lost 0 bases, J lost 8 bases, and 4 bases stayed unmatched. The CDR3 contains 15 residues.

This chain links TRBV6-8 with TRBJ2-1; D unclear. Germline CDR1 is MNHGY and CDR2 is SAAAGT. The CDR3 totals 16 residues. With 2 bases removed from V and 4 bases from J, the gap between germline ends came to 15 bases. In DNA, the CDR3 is TGTGCCAGCAGTTACGCGCCCCGAAGGGCATACAATGAGCAGTTCTTC. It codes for CASSYAPRRAYNEQFF.

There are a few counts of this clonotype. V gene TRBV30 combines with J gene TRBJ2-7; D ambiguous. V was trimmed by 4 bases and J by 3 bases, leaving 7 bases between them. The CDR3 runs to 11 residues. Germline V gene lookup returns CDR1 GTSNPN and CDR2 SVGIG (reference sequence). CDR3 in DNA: TGTGCCTGGACCGACGGCTACGAGCAGTACTTC. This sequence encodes CAWTDGYEQYF.

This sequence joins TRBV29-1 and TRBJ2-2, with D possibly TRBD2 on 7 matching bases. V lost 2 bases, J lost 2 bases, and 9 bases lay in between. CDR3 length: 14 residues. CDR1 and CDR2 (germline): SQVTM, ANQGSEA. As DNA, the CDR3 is TGCAGCGTTGAACCGGGGGGCAACACCGGGGAGCTGTTTTTT. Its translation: CSVEPGGNTGELFF.